This TCR beta chain is from a study of PD-L1 blockade in urothelial cancer (dated by TCRdb to the late 2010s). In terms of the full investigation: Therapy was started at some point between 2012 and 2014 for all patients, and atezolizumab 1,200 mg was administered intravenously every 3 weeks. About 10 patients achieved durable clinical benefit and approximately 20 did not. Patients had an ECOG performance status of 0 or 1 and had received between 0 and 3 prior chemotherapy regimens. Blood samples were analyzed at 3 weeks after treatment start (second dose) and at 6 weeks after treatment start. Durable clinical benefit was defined as a progression-free survival longer than 6 months, and TCR features were additionally tested against progression-free survival and overall survival. Pretreatment blood TCR-seq was available for about 28 patients, at least one posttreatment blood collection was obtained for 24 patients, and tumor TCR-seq was available for 24 patients. Blood samples gave median yields of about 150,000 T cells and over 80,000 unique TCRs, along with a median clonality of about 0.084. The study, an exploratory multi-omic analysis, examined somatic, immune and clinical correlates of response to PD-L1 blockade with atezolizumab in urothelial cancer. About 90% of the 29 patients were identified as males with urothelial cancer of bladder origin, and a prior smoking history was reported by 18 of 29 patients. In the same patients, whole exome sequencing and RNA sequencing of pretreatment tumors were performed in addition to TCR sequencing. Pretreatment tumor samples, along with matched peripheral blood collected serially before and after atezolizumab treatment, underwent TCR sequencing. The paper's findings and limits, for the study overall: Among patients with durable benefit, tumor-associated TCR clones showed greater expansion in peripheral blood 3 weeks after treatment started (n of about 21, p = 0.022). Small sample size (n ≈ 29) and many exploratory analyses mean the results are intended to be hypothesis-generating. A pretreatment peripheral blood TCR clonality below the median was linked to improved progression-free and overall survival.

The time point label on this specimen signifies: peripheral blood 6 weeks after treatment start. The cohort included roughly 30 patients with locally advanced or metastatic urothelial carcinoma who were treated at Memorial Sloan Kettering on a trial protocol. Peripheral blood mononuclear cells were collected pretreatment and during treatment, with between 1 and 8 total time points obtained per patient. The Qiagen DNeasy Blood extraction kit was used to purify genomic DNA from total PBMCs and from tumor samples. PBMCs were collected pretreatment and during treatment, and were isolated and stored as previously described. Via the germline V gene (reference sequence), CDR1 is LNHDA and CDR2 SQIVND. Relative to germline, V is 2 bases shorter and J is 4 bases shorter, with 19 bases between their ends. Its CDR3 holds 17 amino acids, cysteine through phenylalanine. The sequence is cut down to CDR3 DNA, 51 bases in frame from base 1.

Details on this clone: Its target antigen remains unknown. No qualities accompany the bases; no much larger clone lies one base away.

Each PCR received spiked-in synthetic TCR analog templates so that absolute template abundance could be estimated from read counts. Using the immunoSEQ assay, TCRbeta CDR3 regions were amplified from genomic DNA with bias-controlled V and J gene primers. Sequencing of rearranged TCRbeta segments was done at approximately 20X coverage. Processing in the source paper ran as follows. Clustering was used to correct sequencing errors, and CDR3s were annotated against IMGT to assign V, D and J genes. Downstream analyses used only productive TCRbeta rearrangements, leaving out any out-of-frame or stop-codon sequences. Clonality was computed as one minus Shannon entropy normalized by the log of the number of unique productive sequences. Fisher's exact test with Benjamini-Hochberg correction, at a threshold of adjusted p below 0.01, was used to find clones that differed between time points or between blood and tumor. TCRdb's version of the immuneACCESS table is confined to in-frame rearrangements and falls short of the full clone set. An unresolved V gene accounts for under half of the shortfall where checked; the remainder is of unknown origin. The V and J calls and clone size were taken over from that table, and D and trimming were inferred from the DNA. The sample includes about 30,000 clones, with around 89% observed a single time. The ten largest account for under 9.5% of the sample.

The source material was PBMCs, sampled around atezolizumab (anti-PD-L1) treatment. This receptor chain uses TRBV19 and TRBJ2-3; there is no confident call for the D gene. The receptor was isolated from a man older than 75 with urothelial cancer. The nucleotide sequence reads as follows: TGTGCCAGTAGTATAAATCCCCCGCGGTCAGCACCAGATACGCAGTATTTT. Its amino acids are CASSINPPRSAPDTQYF.